The clone carrying this TCR beta chain occurred many times. The authors ran a second PCR of about 7 to 12 cycles using a sample-barcoded 5' primer and a J-beta primer mix. TCRdb re-called the 5' RACE reads through MiXCR, storing one row per CDR3 protein. Of 710,000 or so distinct CDR3 sequences in the sample, around 32% were seen once. The sample belongs to a study of blood T cells in healthy people across ages. The sequencing sample was made of blood. The receptor was isolated from a woman older than 75 in good health.

CDR3 sequence reads: CASSGGGLNNEQFF. As DNA, the CDR3 is TGCGCCAGCAGCGGCGGGGGACTAAACAATGAGCAGTTCTTC. The chain carries TRBV5-1 and TRBJ2-1; 7 nucleotides line up with TRBD2. CDR1 and CDR2 (germline): SGHRS, YFSETQ. The trim removed 4 bases at V and 5 bases at J, leaving 6 bases unmatched. CDR3 length equals 14 residues.